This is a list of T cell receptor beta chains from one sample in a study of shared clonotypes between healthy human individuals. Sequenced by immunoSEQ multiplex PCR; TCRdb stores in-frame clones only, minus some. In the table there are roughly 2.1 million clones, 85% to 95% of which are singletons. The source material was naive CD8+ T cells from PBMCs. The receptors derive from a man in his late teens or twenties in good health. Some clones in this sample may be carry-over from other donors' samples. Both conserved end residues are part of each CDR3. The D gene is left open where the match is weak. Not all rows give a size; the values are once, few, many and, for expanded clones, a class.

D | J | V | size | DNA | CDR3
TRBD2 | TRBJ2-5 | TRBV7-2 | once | TGTGCCAGCAGCTTAGCGTTGCGGGAGGGCCCCGAGACCCAGTACTTC | CASSLALREGPETQYF
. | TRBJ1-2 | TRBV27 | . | TGTGCCAGCAGTTTATCCGGGCCTAACTATGGCTACACCTTC | CASSLSGPNYGYTF
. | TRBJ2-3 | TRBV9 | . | TGTGCCAGCAGCGTGACAGCAGGGCCGGGGGCGGATACGCAGTATTTT | CASSVTAGPGADTQYF
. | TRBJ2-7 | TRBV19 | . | TGTGCCACTAGTGACAGTACCTTGTACGAGCAGTACTTC | CATSDSTLYEQYF
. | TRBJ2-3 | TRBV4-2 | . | TGTGCCAGCAGCCCTGCTGACGACTTTACGCAGTATTTT | CASSPADDFTQYF
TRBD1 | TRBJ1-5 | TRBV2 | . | TGTGCCAGCAGTGTGGGGACAGTTAGCAATCAGCCCCAGCATTTT | CASSVGTVSNQPQHF
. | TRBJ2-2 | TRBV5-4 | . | TGTGCCAGCAGCTTGGGTTGGGGCGGGACCGGGGAGCTGTTTTTT | CASSLGWGGTGELFF
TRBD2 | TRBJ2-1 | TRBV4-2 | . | TGTGCCAGCAGCCAAGATCAGGGACTAGCGGGAGAACGCTCCTACAATGAGCAGTTCTTC | CASSQDQGLAGERSYNEQFF
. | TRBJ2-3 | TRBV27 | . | TGTGCCAGCAGTTTAATACTAGCTACAGGCACAGATACGCAGTATTTT | CASSLILATGTDTQYF
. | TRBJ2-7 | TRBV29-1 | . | TGCAGCGTGCGGACGAGGGCCTACGAGCAGTACTTC | CSVRTRAYEQYF
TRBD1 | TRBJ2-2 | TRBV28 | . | TGTGCCAGCATTAGGACAGGAGGAACCGGGGAGCTGTTTTTT | CASIRTGGTGELFF
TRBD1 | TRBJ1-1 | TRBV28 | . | TGTGCCAGCAGCCCCGGGACAGGGTACACTGAAGCTTTCTTT | CASSPGTGYTEAFF
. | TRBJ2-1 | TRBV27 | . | TGTGCCAGCAGGGCGGACCCATACAATGAGCAGTTCTTC | CASRADPYNEQFF
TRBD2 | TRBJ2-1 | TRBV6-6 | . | TGTGCCAGCAGTTACTCGGGACTAGCGGGTGAGGAGCAGTTCTTC | CASSYSGLAGEEQFF
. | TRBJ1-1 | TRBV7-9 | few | TGTGCCAGCAGCCCCGGGCCCATGAACACTGAAGCTTTCTTT | CASSPGPMNTEAFF
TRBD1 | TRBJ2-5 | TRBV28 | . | TGTGCCAGCAGCAGAGACAGGGGTGATGGGCAAGAGACCCAGTACTTC | CASSRDRGDGQETQYF
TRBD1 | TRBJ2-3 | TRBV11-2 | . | TGTGCCAGCAGCTCCAGGACAGGGCAAGGAGATACGCAGTATTTT | CASSSRTGQGDTQYF
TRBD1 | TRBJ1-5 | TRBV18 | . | TGTGCCAGCTCAACTTGGGACAGGGGGTTAGATCAGCCCCAGCATTTT | CASSTWDRGLDQPQHF
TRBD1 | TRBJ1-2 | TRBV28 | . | TGTGCCAGCAGTTCCCCTAGACAGGGTTTGTCCTATGGCTACACCTTC | CASSSPRQGLSYGYTF
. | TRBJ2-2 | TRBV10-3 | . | TGTGCCATCAGACTGACCACCGGGGAGCTGTTTTTT | CAIRLTTGELFF
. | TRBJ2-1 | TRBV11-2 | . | TGTGCCAGCAGTTCCACAGGTTACATAGACAATGAGCAGTTCTTC | CASSSTGYIDNEQFF
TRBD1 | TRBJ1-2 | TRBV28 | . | TGTGCCAGCAGTTTCCCCGGACAGGGAGATTTTTCCTTC | CASSFPGQGDFSF
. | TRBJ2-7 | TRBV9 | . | TGTGCCAGCAGCGGGGGGGTTAACTACGAGCAGTACTTC | CASSGGVNYEQYF
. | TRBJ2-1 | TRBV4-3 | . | TGCGCCAGCAGCCCGTTTTGGGCATCCGGGGAGCAGTTCTTC | CASSPFWASGEQFF
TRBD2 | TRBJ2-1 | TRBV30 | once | TGTGCCCGGATGCGGGGAGCGGGAGGGCCGAGCAATGAGCAGTTCTTC | CARMRGAGGPSNEQFF
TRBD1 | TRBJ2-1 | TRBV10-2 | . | TGCGCCAGCAGTGGCTGGACAGGGAGCAAGGCCAATGAGCAGTTCTTC | CASSGWTGSKANEQFF
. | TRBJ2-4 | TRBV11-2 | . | TGTGCCAGCAGCGGTCCCGGGGACGACATTCAGTACTTC | CASSGPGDDIQYF
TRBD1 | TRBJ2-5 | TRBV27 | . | TGTGCCAGCAGTTTGCAGGGGGCCGGTGAGACCCAGTACTTC | CASSLQGAGETQYF
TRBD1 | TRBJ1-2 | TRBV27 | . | TGTGCCAGCAGTTCCACAGACAGGGGCTCCTATGGCTACACCTTC | CASSSTDRGSYGYTF
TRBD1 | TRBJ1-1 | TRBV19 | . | TGTGCCAGTAGTATAGTCGGGACAGACACTGAAGCTTTCTTT | CASSIVGTDTEAFF
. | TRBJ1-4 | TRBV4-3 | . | TGCGCCAGCAGCCAGTACACAGGGTTAACTAATGAAAAACTGTTTTTT | CASSQYTGLTNEKLFF
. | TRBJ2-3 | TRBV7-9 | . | TGTGCCAGCAGCCCCTCCATGACAGATACGCAGTATTTT | CASSPSMTDTQYF
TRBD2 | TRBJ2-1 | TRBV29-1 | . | TGCAGCGGGTCAGAGCGGGAGGGAGGCCTCGATGAGCAGTTCTTC | CSGSEREGGLDEQFF
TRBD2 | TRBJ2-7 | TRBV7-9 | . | TGTGCCAGCAGCCACAGCGGGGACTACGAGCAGTACTTC | CASSHSGDYEQYF
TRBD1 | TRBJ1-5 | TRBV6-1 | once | TGTGCCAGCAGTGAGCTAGGGGACAGGAATCAGCCCCAGCATTTT | CASSELGDRNQPQHF
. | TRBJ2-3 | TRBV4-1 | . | TGCGCCAGCAGCCAAGATGAGGGAATGAGCACAGATACGCAGTATTTT | CASSQDEGMSTDTQYF
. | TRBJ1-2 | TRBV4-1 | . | TGCGCCAGCAGCCAAGATATGAGGGCTGGGGACTATGGCTACACCTTC | CASSQDMRAGDYGYTF
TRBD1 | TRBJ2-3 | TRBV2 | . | TGTGCCATCAAACCAAAGGGACAGGGGATTACAGATACGCAGTATTTT | CAIKPKGQGITDTQYF
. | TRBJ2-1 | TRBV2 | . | TGTGCCAGTAGAGGGGGTACTGGCTCCTACAATGAGCAGTTCTTC | CASRGGTGSYNEQFF
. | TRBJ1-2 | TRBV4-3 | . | TGCGCCAGCAGCCTCCTTGGAGGGGCCCATGGCTACACCTTC | CASSLLGGAHGYTF
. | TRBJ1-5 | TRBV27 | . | TGTGCCAGCAGTCCGATAGGCGGCAGGGGCGTTAGCAATCAGCCCCAGCATTTT | CASSPIGGRGVSNQPQHF
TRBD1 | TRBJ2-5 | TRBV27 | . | TGTGCCGTCAGGGGCAGGGGGGAGACCCAGTACTTC | CAVRGRGETQYF
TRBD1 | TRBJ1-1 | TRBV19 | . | TGTGCCAGTAGTCCCGGACAGGAGATTCCTGAAGCTTTCTTT | CASSPGQEIPEAFF
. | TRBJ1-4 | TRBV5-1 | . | TGCGCCAGCAGCGCATACGGGGACCCCAAGGGCCTTGAAAAACTGTTTTTT | CASSAYGDPKGLEKLFF
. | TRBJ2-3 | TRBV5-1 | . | TGCGCCAGCAGTGTATTGGCCACGACCCCGAGGGATACGCAGTATTTT | CASSVLATTPRDTQYF
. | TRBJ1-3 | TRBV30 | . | TGTGCCTGGGGGGACGTCCGCTCTGGAAACACCATATATTTT | CAWGDVRSGNTIYF